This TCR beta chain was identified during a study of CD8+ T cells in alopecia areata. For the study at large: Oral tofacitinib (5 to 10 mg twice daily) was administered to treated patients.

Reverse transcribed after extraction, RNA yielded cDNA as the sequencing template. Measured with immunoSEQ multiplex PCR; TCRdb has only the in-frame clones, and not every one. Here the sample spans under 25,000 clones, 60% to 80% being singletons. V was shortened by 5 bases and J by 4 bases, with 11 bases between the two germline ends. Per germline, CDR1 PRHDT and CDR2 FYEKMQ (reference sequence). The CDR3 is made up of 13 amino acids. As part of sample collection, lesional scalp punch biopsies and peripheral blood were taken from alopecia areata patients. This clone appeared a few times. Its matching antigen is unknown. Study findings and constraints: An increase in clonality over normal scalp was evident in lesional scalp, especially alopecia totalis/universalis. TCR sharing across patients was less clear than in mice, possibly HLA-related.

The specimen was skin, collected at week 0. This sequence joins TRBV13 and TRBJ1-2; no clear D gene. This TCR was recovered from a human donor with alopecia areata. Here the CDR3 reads CASSPAGFYGYTF. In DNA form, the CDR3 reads TGTGCCAGCAGCCCGGCGGGGTTCTATGGCTACACCTTC.